These T cell receptor beta chains were read from a single sample in a study of blood T cell repertoires in COVID-19. Measured with immunoSEQ multiplex PCR; TCRdb has only the in-frame clones, and not every one. The data hold hundreds of thousands of clones, with 88% observed a single time. Specimen: PBMCs or T cells enriched from blood (not recorded which). These receptors originate from a woman aged 55-69 years who had recovered from COVID-19. The CDR3 runs from the conserved cysteine through the conserved F or W. The D gene is left open where the match is weak. Only some rows state a clone size, as once, few, many or a class for expanded clones.

TRBJ1-1	TRBV12-3/TRBV12-4	once	TRBD1	CASSRTGYDEAFF	TGTGCCAGCAGCCGGACAGGGTATGATGAAGCTTTCTTT
TRBJ2-5	TRBV3-1/TRBV3-2	-	-	CASRTGRETQYF	TGTGCCAGCAGGACAGGCCGGGAGACCCAGTACTTC
TRBJ1-2	TRBV11-2	-	TRBD1	CASSLSGTGAVYGYTF	TGTGCCAGCAGCTTGTCCGGGACAGGGGCCGTCTATGGCTACACCTTC
TRBJ1-1	TRBV7-9	-	TRBD1	CASILMDRESPEAFF	TGTGCCAGCATTCTTATGGACAGGGAATCCCCTGAAGCTTTCTTT
TRBJ2-1	TRBV5-1	-	TRBD1	CASSTGDPYNEQFF	TGCGCCAGCAGCACAGGGGATCCCTACAATGAGCAGTTCTTC
TRBJ2-3	TRBV7-6	-	-	CASSLAEWAGDTQYF	TGTGCCAGCAGCTTAGCGGAATGGGCGGGGGATACGCAGTATTTT
TRBJ2-1	TRBV11-2	-	TRBD2	CASSRLAGAYNEQFF	TGTGCCAGCAGTCGCCTAGCGGGGGCCTACAATGAGCAGTTCTTC
TRBJ1-5	TRBV2	-	TRBD1	CASSGGDRAGNSNQPQHF	TGTGCCAGCAGTGGTGGGGACAGGGCGGGTAATAGCAATCAGCCCCAGCATTTT
TRBJ2-2	TRBV5-1	-	TRBD1	CASSPTGGSSTGELFF	TGCGCCAGCAGCCCCACAGGGGGCTCTAGCACCGGGGAGCTGTTTTTT
TRBJ1-2	TRBV6-5	few	TRBD1	CASSSLGQVAGYTF	TGTGCCAGCAGTTCCCTGGGACAGGTCGCGGGCTACACCTTC
TRBJ2-3	TRBV5-1	-	-	CASSEDSGTDTQYF	TGCGCCAGCAGCGAGGACAGTGGCACAGATACGCAGTATTTT
TRBJ2-5	TRBV2	-	TRBD1	CASHKGQGKTQYF	TGTGCCAGCCATAAAGGACAGGGGAAGACCCAGTACTTC
TRBJ1-5	TRBV5-1	-	-	CASSLEPGLNQPQHF	TGCGCCAGCAGCCTGGAACCAGGGCTTAATCAGCCCCAGCATTTT
TRBJ2-7	TRBV2	-	-	CASQSPRGASYEQYF	TGTGCCAGCCAATCCCCCAGGGGGGCTTCATACGAGCAGTACTTC
TRBJ2-7	TRBV10-3	-	-	CAISDMYEQYF	TGTGCCATCAGTGATATGTACGAGCAGTACTTC
TRBJ2-5	TRBV5-6	-	-	CASSLKWREETQYF	TGTGCCAGCAGCTTGAAATGGCGGGAAGAGACCCAGTACTTC
TRBJ1-5	TRBV4-1	-	-	CASSQGLIRDGGFNQPQHF	TGCGCCAGCAGCCAAGGGCTGATTAGGGATGGGGGCTTTAATCAGCCCCAGCATTTT
TRBJ1-2	TRBV19	-	-	CASSANPFGQMAFNYGYTF	TGTGCCAGTAGTGCCAATCCCTTCGGACAGATGGCCTTTAACTATGGCTACACCTTC
TRBJ2-2	TRBV5-1	-	-	CASSLAGGPGELFF	TGCGCCAGCAGCTTGGCGGGGGGCCCCGGGGAGCTGTTTTTT
TRBJ2-5	TRBV7-2	-	TRBD2	CASSLVALAGGRETQYF	TGTGCCAGCAGCTTAGTGGCCCTAGCGGGAGGCCGGGAGACCCAGTACTTC
TRBJ2-3	TRBV6-1	-	-	CASSVSRLGAGEDTQYF	TGTGCCAGCAGTGTATCCCGACTGGGGGCTGGGGAAGATACGCAGTATTTT
TRBJ1-1	TRBV30	-	TRBD1	CAWSRTGRNTEAFF	TGTGCCTGGAGTCGGACAGGGCGGAACACTGAAGCTTTCTTT
TRBJ2-1	TRBV2	-	-	CASSRSGGGGPYNEQFF	TGTGCCAGCAGTCGAAGTGGGGGCGGGGGACCTTACAATGAGCAGTTCTTC
TRBJ1-4	TRBV7-9	-	TRBD1	CASSLGQPNEKLFF	TGTGCCAGCAGCTTGGGACAGCCCAATGAAAAACTGTTTTTT
TRBJ2-5	TRBV5-5	-	TRBD1	CASSFGTDRQETQYF	TGTGCCAGCAGCTTTGGGACAGATCGACAAGAGACCCAGTACTTC
TRBJ1-1	TRBV7-7	-	-	CASSSQENTEAFF	TGTGCTAGCAGCTCACAGGAGAACACTGAAGCTTTCTTT
TRBJ1-5	TRBV5-6	-	-	CASSSGFDSQSNQPQHF	TGTGCCAGCAGCTCGGGTTTTGACAGTCAATCCAATCAGCCCCAGCATTTT
TRBJ2-6	TRBV6-6	-	TRBD1	CASSPGQPSGANVLTF	TGTGCCAGCAGCCCGGGACAGCCCTCTGGGGCCAACGTCCTGACTTTC
TRBJ2-1	TRBV6-5	-	TRBD1	CASSYFGTGGFDEQFF	TGTGCCAGCAGTTACTTCGGGACAGGGGGTTTCGATGAGCAGTTCTTC
TRBJ1-6	TRBV15	-	TRBD1	CATSTTRTGSNSPLHF	TGTGCCACCAGCACTACGCGGACAGGGAGCAATTCACCCCTCCACTTT
TRBJ1-2	TRBV2	-	TRBD1	CASSEAGQGDGYTF	TGTGCCAGCAGTGAGGCTGGACAGGGAGACGGCTACACCTTC
TRBJ2-2	TRBV5-8	-	-	CASSPTGELNTGELFF	TGTGCCAGCAGCCCGACCGGGGAGCTTAACACCGGGGAGCTGTTTTTT
TRBJ1-2	TRBV15	-	TRBD1	CATSKGQRSLWGYTF	TGTGCCACCAGCAAGGGACAGAGATCTCTATGGGGCTACACCTTC
TRBJ1-6	TRBV5-6	-	-	CASSLYDLTFSPLHF	TGTGCCAGCAGCTTGTATGACTTGACCTTTTCACCCCTCCACTTT
TRBJ2-1	TRBV24-1	-	TRBD1	CATSPTGVNEQFF	TGTGCCACCAGCCCTACAGGGGTCAATGAGCAGTTCTTC
TRBJ2-1	TRBV7-8	-	TRBD1	CASGYTGGSYNEQFF	TGTGCCAGCGGATATACAGGGGGCTCCTACAATGAGCAGTTCTTC
TRBJ1-2	TRBV6-5	-	-	CASSQQGTAGYTF	TGTGCCAGCAGCCAACAGGGAACAGCTGGCTACACCTTC
TRBJ2-7	TRBV5-1	-	-	CASSTGPDSYEQYF	TGCGCCAGCTCTACAGGACCCGACTCCTACGAGCAGTACTTC
TRBJ1-3	TRBV2	-	-	CASKNQGNSPGNTIYF	TGTGCCAGCAAAAATCAGGGAAACTCCCCTGGAAACACCATATATTTT
TRBJ1-2	TRBV3-1/TRBV3-2	-	TRBD1	CASSHGTGHYGYTF	TGTGCCAGCAGCCACGGGACAGGCCACTATGGCTACACCTTC
TRBJ1-6	TRBV18	-	TRBD1	CASSPGTSGGNSPLHF	TGTGCCAGCTCACCAGGGACTTCAGGGGGCAATTCACCCCTCCACTTT
TRBJ1-1	TRBV18	-	-	CASSLRGDTEAFF	TGTGCCAGCTCACTTCGGGGGGACACTGAAGCTTTCTTT
TRBJ2-1	TRBV6-1	-	-	CASSDFLSGEQFF	TGTGCCAGCAGTGATTTCTTGAGCGGAGAGCAGTTCTTC